These T cell receptor beta chains were read from a single sample in a study of shared clonotypes between healthy human individuals. Sequenced by immunoSEQ multiplex PCR; TCRdb stores in-frame clones only, minus some. Here the sample spans roughly 2,000,000 clones, around 93% being singletons. Sequencing used naive CD8+ T cells from PBMCs. These receptors originate from a young man in good health. Some clones in this sample may be carry-over from other donors' samples. Each CDR3 is given with its conserved first and last residue. The order of the fields is CDR3 length, D gene, J gene, V gene, clone size, CDR3 DNA, CDR3 protein. The D gene is left open where the match is weak. Rows may omit the clone size; those that give it use once, few, many or a size class.

17 | TRBD1 | TRBJ2-2 | TRBV5-1 | - | TGCGCCAGCAGCGAGCCGACAGGGGGCCTGAACACCGGGGAGCTGTTTTTT | CASSEPTGGLNTGELFF
12 | - | TRBJ1-2 | TRBV7-3 | once | TGTGCCAGCAGCCTAGGACGTGACGGCTACACCTTC | CASSLGRDGYTF
16 | - | TRBJ2-2 | TRBV18 | - | TGTGCCAGCTCACCGGTTGAGGCCACGAACACCGGGGAGCTGTTTTTT | CASSPVEATNTGELFF
15 | - | TRBJ2-1 | TRBV5-1 | - | TGCGCCAGCAGCCTGACTAGCGTAGGGGGCGATGAGCAGTTCTTC | CASSLTSVGGDEQFF
17 | TRBD2 | TRBJ2-3 | TRBV7-9 | once | TGTGCCAGCAGCCCCAACCGACTAGCGGGAGTCCCAGATACGCAGTATTTT | CASSPNRLAGVPDTQYF
14 | TRBD1 | TRBJ2-2 | TRBV4-1 | - | TGCGCCAGCGGCGGACAGGGGCGGATCGGGGAGCTGTTTTTT | CASGGQGRIGELFF
15 | - | TRBJ1-1 | TRBV9 | - | TGTGCCAGCAGCCCTAGGGGGGGAGAGAACACTGAAGCTTTCTTT | CASSPRGGENTEAFF
15 | - | TRBJ2-5 | TRBV11-2 | - | TGTGCCAGCAGCTTAGGCCCCCAGGGTTCGGAGACCCAGTACTTC | CASSLGPQGSETQYF
16 | - | TRBJ2-3 | TRBV9 | - | TGTGCCAGCAGCGGAGTCCGGGGGTCGGGCACAGATACGCAGTATTTT | CASSGVRGSGTDTQYF
12 | - | TRBJ2-7 | TRBV7-8 | - | TGTGCCAGCAGCTACCTCGCCTACGAGCAGTACTTC | CASSYLAYEQYF
13 | - | TRBJ1-2 | TRBV6-1 | - | TGTGCCAGCAGTGAGGGAGGAGGCTATGGCTACACCTTC | CASSEGGGYGYTF
15 | TRBD2 | TRBJ2-1 | TRBV7-9 | - | TGTGCCAGCAATCCTAGCGGCCCAACCTACAATGAGCAGTTCTTC | CASNPSGPTYNEQFF
15 | TRBD2 | TRBJ2-3 | TRBV19 | - | TGTGCCAGTAGGGGAAAGCGGGGACCCACGAATACGCAGTATTTT | CASRGKRGPTNTQYF
16 | TRBD2 | TRBJ2-2 | TRBV5-1 | - | TGCGCCAGCAGCTTGGAAATGCGGGAGGGCCTCGGGGAGCTGTTTTTT | CASSLEMREGLGELFF
12 | - | TRBJ1-1 | TRBV27 | few | TGTGCCAGCAGACTGGGAGACACTGAAGCTTTCTTT | CASRLGDTEAFF
14 | - | TRBJ2-1 | TRBV7-9 | - | TGTGCCAGCAGCTCCTACAGGGCGGGGAATGAGCAGTTCTTC | CASSSYRAGNEQFF
14 | - | TRBJ2-7 | TRBV5-1 | - | TGCGCCAGCAGCTTGGAGGTTGGGGTCGGGGAGCAGTACTTC | CASSLEVGVGEQYF
16 | TRBD2 | TRBJ2-5 | TRBV7-9 | - | TGTGCCAGCAGCCCGGGACTAGCGGGAGTAAGTGAGACCCAGTACTTC | CASSPGLAGVSETQYF
18 | - | TRBJ2-1 | TRBV7-2 | - | TGTGCCAGCAGCTTAGTCGTTAGCGTCCGATACTCCTACAATGAGCAGTTCTTC | CASSLVVSVRYSYNEQFF
21 | TRBD2 | TRBJ2-6 | TRBV4-2 | once | TGTGCCAGCAGCCACCCTAATAGTCGCCAGCGGGAGTTGGGTGGGGCCAACGTCCTGACTTTC | CASSHPNSRQRELGGANVLTF
15 | TRBD1 | TRBJ1-2 | TRBV5-5 | - | TGTGCCAGCACCCCGATGGCAGGGGGCTCGAGTGGCTACACCTTC | CASTPMAGGSSGYTF
15 | TRBD2 | TRBJ2-1 | TRBV5-4 | few | TGTGCCAGCAGCTTGAAGCGGGAGGCATACAATGAGCAGTTCTTC | CASSLKREAYNEQFF
14 | TRBD1 | TRBJ1-1 | TRBV6-5 | - | TGTGCCAGCAGTCCTTGGACAGGGGGCACTGAAGCTTTCTTT | CASSPWTGGTEAFF
12 | - | TRBJ1-1 | TRBV10-3 | few | TGTGCCATCAGGACAGGTCTGACTGAAGCTTTCTTT | CAIRTGLTEAFF
13 | TRBD1 | TRBJ1-1 | TRBV19 | - | TGTGCCAGTAGTTCAGGGGGCTGGACTGAAGCTTTCTTT | CASSSGGWTEAFF
17 | TRBD2 | TRBJ2-3 | TRBV29-1 | - | TGCAGCGTTGAAGATAGAATTTCCCCAGCGGGGGGGGCCTCGCAGTATTTT | CSVEDRISPAGGASQYF
14 | - | TRBJ2-5 | TRBV7-9 | - | TGTGCCAGCAGCTTTGTTGGTGTAGAAGAGACCCAGTACTTC | CASSFVGVEETQYF
15 | TRBD1 | TRBJ1-6 | TRBV28 | - | TGTGCCAGCAGTGTCTACAGGGGGCAGAATTCACCCCTCCACTTT | CASSVYRGQNSPLHF